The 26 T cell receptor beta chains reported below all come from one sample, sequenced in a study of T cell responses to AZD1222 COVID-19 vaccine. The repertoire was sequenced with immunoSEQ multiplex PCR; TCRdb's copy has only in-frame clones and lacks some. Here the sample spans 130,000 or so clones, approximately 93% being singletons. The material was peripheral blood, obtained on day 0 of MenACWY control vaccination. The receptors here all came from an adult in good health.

The CDR3 loop is CASSLEPANTEAFF. CDR3 bases: TGTGCCAGCAGCTTGGAACCGGCGAACACTGAAGCTTTCTTT. This chain links TRBV5-4 with TRBJ1-1; D is unclear. The CDR3 spans 14 residues. The V and J ends lost 0 bases and 1 base respectively, with 7 bases between them. Germline V gives CDR1 SGHNT, CDR2 YYREEE (reference sequence).

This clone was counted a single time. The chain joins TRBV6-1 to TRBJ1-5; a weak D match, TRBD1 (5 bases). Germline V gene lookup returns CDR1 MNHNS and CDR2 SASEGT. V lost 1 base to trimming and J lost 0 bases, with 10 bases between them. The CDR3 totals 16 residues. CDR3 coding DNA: TGTGCCAGCAGTGAAGGACAGTTCAATAGCAATCAGCCCCAGCATTTT. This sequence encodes CASSEGQFNSNQPQHF.

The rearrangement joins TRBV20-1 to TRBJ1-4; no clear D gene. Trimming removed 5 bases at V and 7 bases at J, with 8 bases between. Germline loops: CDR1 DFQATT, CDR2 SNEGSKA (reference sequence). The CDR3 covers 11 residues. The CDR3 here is CSARVAEKLFF. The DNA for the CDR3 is TGCAGTGCTCGGGTAGCTGAAAAACTGTTTTTT.

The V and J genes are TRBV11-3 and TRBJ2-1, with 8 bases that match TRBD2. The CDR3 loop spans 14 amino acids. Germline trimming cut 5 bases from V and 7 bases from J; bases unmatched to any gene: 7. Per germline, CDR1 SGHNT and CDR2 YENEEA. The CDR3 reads CASSPGLGGNEQFF. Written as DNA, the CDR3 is TGTGCCAGCAGCCCGGGACTAGGAGGAAATGAGCAGTTCTTC.

DNA for the CDR3: TGCGCCAGCAGCCCACCGTCAGGGGATTCAAGGAGTGCTGAAGCTTTCTTT. Amino acid sequence: CASSPPSGDSRSAEAFF. The rearrangement links TRBV4-1 to TRBJ1-1, with D possibly matching TRBD1 (6 bases). The CDR3 extends over 17 amino acids. Germline V lookup: CDR1 MGHRA, CDR2 YSYEKL. V lost 4 bases, J lost 6 bases, and 24 bases lay in between.

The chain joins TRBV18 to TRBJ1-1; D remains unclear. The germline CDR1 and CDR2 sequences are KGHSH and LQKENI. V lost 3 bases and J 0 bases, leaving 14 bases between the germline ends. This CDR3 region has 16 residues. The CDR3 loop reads CASSPTYRDMNTEAFF. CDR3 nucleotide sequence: TGTGCCAGCTCACCGACGTACAGAGATATGAACACTGAAGCTTTCTTT.

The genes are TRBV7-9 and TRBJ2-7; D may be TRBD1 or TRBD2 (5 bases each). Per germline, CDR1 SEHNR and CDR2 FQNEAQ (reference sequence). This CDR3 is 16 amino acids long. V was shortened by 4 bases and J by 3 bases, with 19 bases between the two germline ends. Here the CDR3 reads CASSSRVRDPFYEQYF. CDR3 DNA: TGTGCCAGCAGCTCGAGGGTCCGGGACCCTTTCTACGAGCAGTACTTC.

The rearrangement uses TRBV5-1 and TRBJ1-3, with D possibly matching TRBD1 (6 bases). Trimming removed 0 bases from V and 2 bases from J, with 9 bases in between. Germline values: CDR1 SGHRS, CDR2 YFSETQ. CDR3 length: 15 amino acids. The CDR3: CASSLDGGPGNTIYF. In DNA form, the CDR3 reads TGCGCCAGCAGCTTGGATGGGGGGCCTGGAAACACCATATATTTT.

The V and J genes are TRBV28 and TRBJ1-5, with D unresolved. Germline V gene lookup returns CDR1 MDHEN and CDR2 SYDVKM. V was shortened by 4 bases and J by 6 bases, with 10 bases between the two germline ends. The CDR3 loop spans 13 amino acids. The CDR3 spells CASSSRGGQPQHF. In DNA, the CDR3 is TGTGCCAGCAGTTCACGGGGAGGTCAGCCCCAGCATTTT.

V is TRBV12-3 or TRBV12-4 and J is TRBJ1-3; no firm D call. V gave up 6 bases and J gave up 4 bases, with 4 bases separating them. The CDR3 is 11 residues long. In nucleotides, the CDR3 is TGTGCCAGCAGCGGGGGAAACACCATATATTTT. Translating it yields CASSGGNTIYF.

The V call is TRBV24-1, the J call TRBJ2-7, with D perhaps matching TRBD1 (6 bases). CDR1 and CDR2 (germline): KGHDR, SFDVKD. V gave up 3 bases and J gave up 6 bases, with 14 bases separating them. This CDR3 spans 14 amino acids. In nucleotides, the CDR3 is TGTGCCACCAGTGATCCCGACAGGCCCTCCGAGCAGTACTTC. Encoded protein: CATSDPDRPSEQYF.

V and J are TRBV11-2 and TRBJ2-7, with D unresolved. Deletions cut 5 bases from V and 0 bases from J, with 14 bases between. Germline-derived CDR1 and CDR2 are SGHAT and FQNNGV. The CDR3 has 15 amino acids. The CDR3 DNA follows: TGTGCCAGCAGCCCCATTAGGGATAGCTCCTACGAGCAGTACTTC. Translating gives CASSPIRDSSYEQYF.

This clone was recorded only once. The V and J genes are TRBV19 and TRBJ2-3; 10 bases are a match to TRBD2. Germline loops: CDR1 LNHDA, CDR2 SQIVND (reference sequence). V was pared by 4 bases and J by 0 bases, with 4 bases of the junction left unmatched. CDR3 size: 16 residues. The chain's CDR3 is CASSRTSGVSTDTQYF. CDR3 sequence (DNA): TGTGCCAGTAGTAGGACTAGCGGAGTTAGCACAGATACGCAGTATTTT.

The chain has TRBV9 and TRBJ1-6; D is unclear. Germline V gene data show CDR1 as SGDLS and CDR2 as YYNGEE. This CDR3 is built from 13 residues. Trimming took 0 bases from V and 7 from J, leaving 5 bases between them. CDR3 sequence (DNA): TGTGCCAGCAGCGTAGTTACCAATTCACCCCTCCACTTT. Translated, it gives CASSVVTNSPLHF. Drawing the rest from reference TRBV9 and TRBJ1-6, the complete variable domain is DSGVTQTPKHLITATGQRVTLRCSPRSGDLSVYWYQQSLDQGLQFLIQYYNGEERAKGNILERFSAQQFPDLHSELNLSSLELGDSALYFCASSVVTNSPLHFGNGTRLTVT.

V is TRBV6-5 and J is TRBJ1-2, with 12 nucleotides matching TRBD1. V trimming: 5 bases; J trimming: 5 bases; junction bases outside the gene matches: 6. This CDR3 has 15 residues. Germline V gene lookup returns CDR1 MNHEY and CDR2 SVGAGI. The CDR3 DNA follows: TGTGCCAGCAGTATTGGGACAGGGGGCGGGTATGGCTACACCTTC. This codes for CASSIGTGGGYGYTF.

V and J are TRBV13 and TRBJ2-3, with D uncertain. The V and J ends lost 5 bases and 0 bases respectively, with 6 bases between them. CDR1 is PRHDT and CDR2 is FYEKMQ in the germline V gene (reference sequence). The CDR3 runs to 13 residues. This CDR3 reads CASSPPSTDTQYF. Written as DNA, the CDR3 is TGTGCCAGCAGCCCCCCTAGCACAGATACGCAGTATTTT.

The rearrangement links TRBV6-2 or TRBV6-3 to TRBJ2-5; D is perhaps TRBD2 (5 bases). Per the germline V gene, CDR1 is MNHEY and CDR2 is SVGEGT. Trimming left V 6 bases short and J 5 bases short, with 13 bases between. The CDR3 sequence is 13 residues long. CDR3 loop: CASSPEGHETQYF. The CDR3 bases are TGTGCCAGCAGCCCCGAGGGCCACGAGACCCAGTACTTC.

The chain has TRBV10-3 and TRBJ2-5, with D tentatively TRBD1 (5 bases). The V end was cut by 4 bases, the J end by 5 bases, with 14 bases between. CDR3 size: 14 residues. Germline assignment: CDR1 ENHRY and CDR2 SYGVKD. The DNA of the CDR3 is TGTGCCATCAGTGCTGGGTTGGGGCTGGAGACCCAGTACTTC. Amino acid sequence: CAISAGLGLETQYF.

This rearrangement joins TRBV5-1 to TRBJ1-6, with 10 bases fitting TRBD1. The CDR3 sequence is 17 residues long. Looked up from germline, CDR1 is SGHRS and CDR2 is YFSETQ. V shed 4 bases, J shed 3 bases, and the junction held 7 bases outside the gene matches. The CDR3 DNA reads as TGCGCCAGCAGCCCAGGGACAGGGGTGGTCTATAATTCACCCCTCCACTTT. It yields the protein CASSPGTGVVYNSPLHF. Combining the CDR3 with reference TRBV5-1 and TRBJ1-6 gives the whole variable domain KAGVTQTPRYLIKTRGQQVTLSCSPISGHRSVSWYQQTPGQGLQFLFEYFSETQRNKGNFPGRFSGRQFSNSRSEMNVSTLELGDSALYLCASSPGTGVVYNSPLHFGNGTRLTVT.

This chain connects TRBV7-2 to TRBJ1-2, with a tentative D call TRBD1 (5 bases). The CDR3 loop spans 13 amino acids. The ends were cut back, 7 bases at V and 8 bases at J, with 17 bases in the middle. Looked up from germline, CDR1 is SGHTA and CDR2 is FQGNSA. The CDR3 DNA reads TGTGCCAGCAAGTCCCGGGGAGGGGACGGCTACACCTTC. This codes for CASKSRGGDGYTF.

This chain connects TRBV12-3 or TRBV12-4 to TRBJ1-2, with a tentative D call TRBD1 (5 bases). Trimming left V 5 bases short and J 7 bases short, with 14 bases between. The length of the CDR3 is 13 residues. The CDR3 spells CASSPTSGGGYTF. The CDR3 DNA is TGTGCCAGCAGTCCCACGAGCGGGGGTGGCTACACCTTC.

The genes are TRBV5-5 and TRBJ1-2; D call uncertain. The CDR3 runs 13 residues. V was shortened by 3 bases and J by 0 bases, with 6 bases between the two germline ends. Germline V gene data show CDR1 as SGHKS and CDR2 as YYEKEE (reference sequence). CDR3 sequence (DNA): TGTGCCAGCAGCTCGACAACTAACTATGGCTACACCTTC. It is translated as CASSSTTNYGYTF.

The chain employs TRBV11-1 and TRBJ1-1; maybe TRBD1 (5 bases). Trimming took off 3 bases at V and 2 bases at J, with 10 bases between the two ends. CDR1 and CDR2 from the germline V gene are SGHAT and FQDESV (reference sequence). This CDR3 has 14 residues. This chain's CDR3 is CASSLGLFNTEAFF. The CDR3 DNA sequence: TGTGCCAGCAGCTTGGGACTCTTTAACACTGAAGCTTTCTTT.

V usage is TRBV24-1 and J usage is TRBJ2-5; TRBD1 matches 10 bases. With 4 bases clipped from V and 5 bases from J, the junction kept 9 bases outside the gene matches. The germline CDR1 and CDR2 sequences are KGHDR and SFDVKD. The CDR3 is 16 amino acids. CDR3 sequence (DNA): TGTGCCACCAGTGACCCCGACAGGGGGCTAGGGGAGACCCAGTACTTC. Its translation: CATSDPDRGLGETQYF.

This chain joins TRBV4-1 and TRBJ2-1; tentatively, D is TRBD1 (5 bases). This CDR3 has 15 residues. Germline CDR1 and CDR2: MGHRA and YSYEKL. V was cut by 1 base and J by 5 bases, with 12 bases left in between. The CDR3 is CASSQVDNRNNEQFF. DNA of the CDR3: TGCGCCAGCAGCCAAGTGGACAACAGGAACAATGAGCAGTTCTTC.

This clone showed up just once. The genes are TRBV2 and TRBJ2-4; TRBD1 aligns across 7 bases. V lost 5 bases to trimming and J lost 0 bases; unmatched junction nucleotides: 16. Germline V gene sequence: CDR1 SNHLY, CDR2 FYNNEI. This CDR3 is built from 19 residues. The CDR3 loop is CASSPRTGSGLLAKNIQYF. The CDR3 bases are TGTGCCAGCAGTCCGCGGACAGGCAGCGGTCTTCTAGCCAAAAACATTCAGTACTTC.